The TCR beta chain described here comes from a study of neurological immune-mediated disorders. Study outcomes and limitations: TCR clonal expansion peaked in HTLV-1-associated myelopathy patients and was lowest in multiple sclerosis patients.

The CDR3 contains 16 residues. Documented time point: technical triplicate 2. Unsorted libraries were generated from 2 million PBMCs held at -80 degrees C. The cDNA came from 5'RACE, which used 10-nucleotide random UMIs. TCRdb itself ran the 5' RACE reads through MiXCR, one entry per CDR3 protein. This table has about 59,000 distinct CDR3 sequences, around 24% appearing once. Many counts were recorded for this clonotype. Its antigen is not identified. The rearrangement uses TRBV21-1 and TRBJ2-7; the table's D call, TRBD1, has no DNA check behind it. TRBV21-1 is reported as a pseudogene. This receptor was taken from a man in his sixties with HTLV-1-associated myelopathy (HAM/TSP). The sample comprised PBMCs. The DNA of the CDR3 is TGTGCCAGCAGCAAAGAGGGCGAAGGTTTCACCTACGAGCAGTACTTC. This encodes CASSKEGEGFTYEQYF.